This note documents a single T cell receptor (beta chain) sequence. What it recognizes is unknown. This sample is drawn from a study of shared clonotypes between healthy human individuals. Study-wide results and caveats: Naive subsets usually exceeded memory subsets in estimated richness. Among non-shared clonotypes, generation probabilities were lower than among those shared by all four donors.

Naivety among CD8 cells was defined by CD45RO negativity and positive CCR7 selection, thereby excluding terminally differentiated effector memory CD45RA+ cells. This CDR3 comprises 14 residues. The germline gives CDR1 SNHLY, CDR2 FYNNEI. Deletions cut 5 bases from V and 8 bases from J, with 16 bases between. Some clones are missing from TCRdb's copy, which holds only in-frame ones; the method was immunoSEQ multiplex PCR. The table lists around 2,000,000 clones, about 95% of them singletons. The sequenced material came from naive CD8+ T cells sorted from blood. This chain uses TRBV2 with TRBJ2-1; TRBD1 or TRBD2 may be the D gene (5 bases each). The TCR comes from a man aged 18 to 30 in good health. As DNA, the CDR3 is TGTGCCAGCAGTCCCGGGGCCGCTCTCGATGAGCAGTTCTTC. It is translated as CASSPGAALDEQFF.